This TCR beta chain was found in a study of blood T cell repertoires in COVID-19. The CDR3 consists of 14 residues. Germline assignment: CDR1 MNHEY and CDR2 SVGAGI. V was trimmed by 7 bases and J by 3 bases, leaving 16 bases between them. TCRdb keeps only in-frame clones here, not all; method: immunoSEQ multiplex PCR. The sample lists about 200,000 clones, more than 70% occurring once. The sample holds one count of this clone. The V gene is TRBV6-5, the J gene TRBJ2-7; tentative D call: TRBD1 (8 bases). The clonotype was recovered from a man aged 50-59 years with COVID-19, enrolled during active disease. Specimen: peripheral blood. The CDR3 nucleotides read TGTGCCAGCAATGGACAGGGCGGGAGCTACGAGCAGTACTTC. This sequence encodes CASNGQGGSYEQYF.